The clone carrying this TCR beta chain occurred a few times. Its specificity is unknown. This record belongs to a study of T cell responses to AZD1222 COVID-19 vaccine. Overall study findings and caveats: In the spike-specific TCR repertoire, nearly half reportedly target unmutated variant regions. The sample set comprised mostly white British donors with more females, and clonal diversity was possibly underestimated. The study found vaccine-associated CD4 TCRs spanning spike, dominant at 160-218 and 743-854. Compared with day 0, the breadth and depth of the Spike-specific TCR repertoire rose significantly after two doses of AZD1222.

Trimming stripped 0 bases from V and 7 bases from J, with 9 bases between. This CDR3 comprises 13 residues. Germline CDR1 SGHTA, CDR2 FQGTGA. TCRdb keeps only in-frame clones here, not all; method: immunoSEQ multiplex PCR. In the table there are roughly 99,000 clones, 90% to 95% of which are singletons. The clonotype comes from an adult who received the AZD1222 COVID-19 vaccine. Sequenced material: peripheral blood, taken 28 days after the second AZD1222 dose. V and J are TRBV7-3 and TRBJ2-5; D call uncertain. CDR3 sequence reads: CASSLTSEGTQYF. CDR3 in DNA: TGTGCCAGCAGCTTAACCAGTGAAGGGACCCAGTACTTC.